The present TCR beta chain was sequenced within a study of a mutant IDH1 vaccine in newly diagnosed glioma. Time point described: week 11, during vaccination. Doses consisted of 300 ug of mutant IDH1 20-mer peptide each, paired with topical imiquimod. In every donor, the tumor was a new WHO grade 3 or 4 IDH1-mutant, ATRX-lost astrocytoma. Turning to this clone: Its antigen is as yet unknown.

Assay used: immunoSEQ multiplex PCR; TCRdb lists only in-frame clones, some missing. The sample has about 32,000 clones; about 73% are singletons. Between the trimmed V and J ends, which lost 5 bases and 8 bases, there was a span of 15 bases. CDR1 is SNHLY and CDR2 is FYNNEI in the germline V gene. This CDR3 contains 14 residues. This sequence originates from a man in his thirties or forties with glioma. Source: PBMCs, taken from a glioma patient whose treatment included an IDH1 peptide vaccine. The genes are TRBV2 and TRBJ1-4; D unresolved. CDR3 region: CASSPTPRTEKLFF. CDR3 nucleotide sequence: TGTGCCAGCAGTCCGACACCCCGAACCGAAAAACTGTTTTTT.